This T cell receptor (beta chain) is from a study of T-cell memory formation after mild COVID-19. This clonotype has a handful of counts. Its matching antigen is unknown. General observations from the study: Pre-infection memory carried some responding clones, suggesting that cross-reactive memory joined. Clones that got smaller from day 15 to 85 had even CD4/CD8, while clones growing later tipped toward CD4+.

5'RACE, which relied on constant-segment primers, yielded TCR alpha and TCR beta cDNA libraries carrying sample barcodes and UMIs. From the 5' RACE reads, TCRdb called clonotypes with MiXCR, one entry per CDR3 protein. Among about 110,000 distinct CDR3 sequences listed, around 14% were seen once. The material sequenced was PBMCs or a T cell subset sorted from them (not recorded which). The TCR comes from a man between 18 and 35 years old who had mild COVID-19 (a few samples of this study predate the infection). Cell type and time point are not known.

In DNA, the CDR3 is TGTGCCAGCAGCTTAAATCGGCTTGGGAACACTGAAGCTTTCTTT. As protein: CASSLNRLGNTEAFF. The J gene is TRBJ1-1, the V gene TRBV7-3; D gene uncertain. CDR3 length equals 15 residues. Per germline, CDR1 SGHTA and CDR2 FQGTGA. Trimming pared 1 base from V and 1 base from J, leaving 10 bases between.